This TCR beta chain derives from a study of T cell responses to AZD1222 COVID-19 vaccine. Whole-study results and caveats: Mostly white British, mostly female donors; authors suggested clonal diversity may be underestimated.

Second-dose recipients at about 4 or about 12 weeks were treated as one pooled group. This clone was seen just once. Its antigen is undetermined. The repertoire was sequenced with immunoSEQ multiplex PCR; TCRdb's copy has only in-frame clones and lacks some. This sample has roughly 70,000 clones, with 80% found just once. Germline CDR1 is SGHDT and CDR2 is YYEEEE. CDR3 size: 15 residues. V was cut by 0 bases and J by 2 bases, with 8 bases left in between. This receptor was obtained from an adult who received the AZD1222 COVID-19 vaccine. Sample: peripheral blood, taken 28 days after the second AZD1222 dose. This chain links TRBV5-6 with TRBJ1-4; D possibly corresponds to TRBD1 (6 bases). CDR3 region: CASSLEGGTNEKLFF. Written as DNA, the CDR3 is TGTGCCAGCAGCTTGGAAGGGGGGACTAATGAAAAACTGTTTTTT.